This T cell receptor beta chain was sequenced during a study of blood T cell repertoires in COVID-19. The wider study: Samples representing acute and convalescent COVID-19 were sourced from the United States, Italy and Spain. Sources were T cells, B-cell-depleted T cells, or PBMCs; the material itself was cDNA or gDNA.

The CDR3 covers 16 residues. The V end was cut by 3 bases, the J end by 2 bases, with 16 bases between. Germline CDR1 ENHRY, CDR2 SYGVKD. Original methodology: Estimation of nucleated cell counts relied on the amplification of reference gene primers. Profiled with immunoSEQ multiplex PCR; TCRdb holds only in-frame clones, not every one. V, J and clone size are those of that table, while D and trimming were read from the DNA. The sample carries roughly 330,000 clones, about 87% recorded once. This clone was observed a single time. Symptom resolution, clearance, or two negative PCRs marked the recovered donors of Cohort 3.

The chain has TRBV10-3 and TRBJ2-5; perhaps TRBD2 as D (5 bases). Material: PBMCs or T cells enriched from blood (not recorded which). This clonotype was sampled from a woman in her thirties who had recovered from COVID-19. The CDR3 loop is CAISDLRGRAQETQYF. In DNA form, the CDR3 reads TGTGCCATCAGTGACCTCCGGGGTAGGGCACAAGAGACCCAGTACTTC.